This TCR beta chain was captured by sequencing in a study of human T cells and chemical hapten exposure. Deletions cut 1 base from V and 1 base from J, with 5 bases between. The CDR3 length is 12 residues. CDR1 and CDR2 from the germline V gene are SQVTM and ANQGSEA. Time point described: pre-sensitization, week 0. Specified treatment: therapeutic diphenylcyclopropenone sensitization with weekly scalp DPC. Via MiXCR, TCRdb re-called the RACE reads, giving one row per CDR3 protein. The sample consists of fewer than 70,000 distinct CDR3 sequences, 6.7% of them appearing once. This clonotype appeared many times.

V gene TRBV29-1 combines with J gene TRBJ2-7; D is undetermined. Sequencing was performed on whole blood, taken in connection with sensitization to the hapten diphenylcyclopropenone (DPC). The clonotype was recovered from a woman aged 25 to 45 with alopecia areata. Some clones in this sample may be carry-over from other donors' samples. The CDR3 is CSVEGQSYEQYF. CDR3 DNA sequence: TGCAGCGTTGAAGGCCAGTCCTACGAGCAGTACTTC.